The T cell receptor beta chain under discussion was sequenced for a study of T cell changes during pregnancy in multiple sclerosis (dated by TCRdb to between 2017 and 2020). Broadly, across the study: In women with multiple sclerosis, the researchers looked at how the T cell repertoire shifted as pregnancy progressed.

Taken from cysteine to phenylalanine, the CDR3 has 15 residues. Solely the CDR3 DNA is kept, with 45 bases framed from the first base. For CDR1 and CDR2, the germline V gene lists SGHTA and FQGNSA. The V end gives up 5 bases and the J end 0 bases, leaving 4 bases in the junction not matched to a gene. Library creation used the immunoSEQ multiplex PCR assay. TCRdb obtained this table from immuneACCESS and retained in-frame rearrangements with V and J assigned. These tables miss some clones; where compared with another copy, unresolved V genes account for less than half of the shortfall, and the remainder is unexplained. Present in this sample are roughly 85,000 clones, more than 85% of which were seen just once. The ten largest account for under 3% of the sample. Notes on this clone: No cognate antigen has been identified for it. No quality values exist for individual bases; no much larger clone is one base distant.

The chain is made from TRBV7-2 and TRBJ1-1, and 9 junction bases match TRBD1. The source material was peripheral blood, sampled in the first trimester of pregnancy. The sequence was obtained from a female donor with multiple sclerosis, enrolled in a pregnancy study. This receptor carries the CDR3 CASSQRQGVNTEAFF. The DNA reads TGTGCCAGCAGCCAGAGACAGGGGGTGAACACTGAAGCTTTCTTT.